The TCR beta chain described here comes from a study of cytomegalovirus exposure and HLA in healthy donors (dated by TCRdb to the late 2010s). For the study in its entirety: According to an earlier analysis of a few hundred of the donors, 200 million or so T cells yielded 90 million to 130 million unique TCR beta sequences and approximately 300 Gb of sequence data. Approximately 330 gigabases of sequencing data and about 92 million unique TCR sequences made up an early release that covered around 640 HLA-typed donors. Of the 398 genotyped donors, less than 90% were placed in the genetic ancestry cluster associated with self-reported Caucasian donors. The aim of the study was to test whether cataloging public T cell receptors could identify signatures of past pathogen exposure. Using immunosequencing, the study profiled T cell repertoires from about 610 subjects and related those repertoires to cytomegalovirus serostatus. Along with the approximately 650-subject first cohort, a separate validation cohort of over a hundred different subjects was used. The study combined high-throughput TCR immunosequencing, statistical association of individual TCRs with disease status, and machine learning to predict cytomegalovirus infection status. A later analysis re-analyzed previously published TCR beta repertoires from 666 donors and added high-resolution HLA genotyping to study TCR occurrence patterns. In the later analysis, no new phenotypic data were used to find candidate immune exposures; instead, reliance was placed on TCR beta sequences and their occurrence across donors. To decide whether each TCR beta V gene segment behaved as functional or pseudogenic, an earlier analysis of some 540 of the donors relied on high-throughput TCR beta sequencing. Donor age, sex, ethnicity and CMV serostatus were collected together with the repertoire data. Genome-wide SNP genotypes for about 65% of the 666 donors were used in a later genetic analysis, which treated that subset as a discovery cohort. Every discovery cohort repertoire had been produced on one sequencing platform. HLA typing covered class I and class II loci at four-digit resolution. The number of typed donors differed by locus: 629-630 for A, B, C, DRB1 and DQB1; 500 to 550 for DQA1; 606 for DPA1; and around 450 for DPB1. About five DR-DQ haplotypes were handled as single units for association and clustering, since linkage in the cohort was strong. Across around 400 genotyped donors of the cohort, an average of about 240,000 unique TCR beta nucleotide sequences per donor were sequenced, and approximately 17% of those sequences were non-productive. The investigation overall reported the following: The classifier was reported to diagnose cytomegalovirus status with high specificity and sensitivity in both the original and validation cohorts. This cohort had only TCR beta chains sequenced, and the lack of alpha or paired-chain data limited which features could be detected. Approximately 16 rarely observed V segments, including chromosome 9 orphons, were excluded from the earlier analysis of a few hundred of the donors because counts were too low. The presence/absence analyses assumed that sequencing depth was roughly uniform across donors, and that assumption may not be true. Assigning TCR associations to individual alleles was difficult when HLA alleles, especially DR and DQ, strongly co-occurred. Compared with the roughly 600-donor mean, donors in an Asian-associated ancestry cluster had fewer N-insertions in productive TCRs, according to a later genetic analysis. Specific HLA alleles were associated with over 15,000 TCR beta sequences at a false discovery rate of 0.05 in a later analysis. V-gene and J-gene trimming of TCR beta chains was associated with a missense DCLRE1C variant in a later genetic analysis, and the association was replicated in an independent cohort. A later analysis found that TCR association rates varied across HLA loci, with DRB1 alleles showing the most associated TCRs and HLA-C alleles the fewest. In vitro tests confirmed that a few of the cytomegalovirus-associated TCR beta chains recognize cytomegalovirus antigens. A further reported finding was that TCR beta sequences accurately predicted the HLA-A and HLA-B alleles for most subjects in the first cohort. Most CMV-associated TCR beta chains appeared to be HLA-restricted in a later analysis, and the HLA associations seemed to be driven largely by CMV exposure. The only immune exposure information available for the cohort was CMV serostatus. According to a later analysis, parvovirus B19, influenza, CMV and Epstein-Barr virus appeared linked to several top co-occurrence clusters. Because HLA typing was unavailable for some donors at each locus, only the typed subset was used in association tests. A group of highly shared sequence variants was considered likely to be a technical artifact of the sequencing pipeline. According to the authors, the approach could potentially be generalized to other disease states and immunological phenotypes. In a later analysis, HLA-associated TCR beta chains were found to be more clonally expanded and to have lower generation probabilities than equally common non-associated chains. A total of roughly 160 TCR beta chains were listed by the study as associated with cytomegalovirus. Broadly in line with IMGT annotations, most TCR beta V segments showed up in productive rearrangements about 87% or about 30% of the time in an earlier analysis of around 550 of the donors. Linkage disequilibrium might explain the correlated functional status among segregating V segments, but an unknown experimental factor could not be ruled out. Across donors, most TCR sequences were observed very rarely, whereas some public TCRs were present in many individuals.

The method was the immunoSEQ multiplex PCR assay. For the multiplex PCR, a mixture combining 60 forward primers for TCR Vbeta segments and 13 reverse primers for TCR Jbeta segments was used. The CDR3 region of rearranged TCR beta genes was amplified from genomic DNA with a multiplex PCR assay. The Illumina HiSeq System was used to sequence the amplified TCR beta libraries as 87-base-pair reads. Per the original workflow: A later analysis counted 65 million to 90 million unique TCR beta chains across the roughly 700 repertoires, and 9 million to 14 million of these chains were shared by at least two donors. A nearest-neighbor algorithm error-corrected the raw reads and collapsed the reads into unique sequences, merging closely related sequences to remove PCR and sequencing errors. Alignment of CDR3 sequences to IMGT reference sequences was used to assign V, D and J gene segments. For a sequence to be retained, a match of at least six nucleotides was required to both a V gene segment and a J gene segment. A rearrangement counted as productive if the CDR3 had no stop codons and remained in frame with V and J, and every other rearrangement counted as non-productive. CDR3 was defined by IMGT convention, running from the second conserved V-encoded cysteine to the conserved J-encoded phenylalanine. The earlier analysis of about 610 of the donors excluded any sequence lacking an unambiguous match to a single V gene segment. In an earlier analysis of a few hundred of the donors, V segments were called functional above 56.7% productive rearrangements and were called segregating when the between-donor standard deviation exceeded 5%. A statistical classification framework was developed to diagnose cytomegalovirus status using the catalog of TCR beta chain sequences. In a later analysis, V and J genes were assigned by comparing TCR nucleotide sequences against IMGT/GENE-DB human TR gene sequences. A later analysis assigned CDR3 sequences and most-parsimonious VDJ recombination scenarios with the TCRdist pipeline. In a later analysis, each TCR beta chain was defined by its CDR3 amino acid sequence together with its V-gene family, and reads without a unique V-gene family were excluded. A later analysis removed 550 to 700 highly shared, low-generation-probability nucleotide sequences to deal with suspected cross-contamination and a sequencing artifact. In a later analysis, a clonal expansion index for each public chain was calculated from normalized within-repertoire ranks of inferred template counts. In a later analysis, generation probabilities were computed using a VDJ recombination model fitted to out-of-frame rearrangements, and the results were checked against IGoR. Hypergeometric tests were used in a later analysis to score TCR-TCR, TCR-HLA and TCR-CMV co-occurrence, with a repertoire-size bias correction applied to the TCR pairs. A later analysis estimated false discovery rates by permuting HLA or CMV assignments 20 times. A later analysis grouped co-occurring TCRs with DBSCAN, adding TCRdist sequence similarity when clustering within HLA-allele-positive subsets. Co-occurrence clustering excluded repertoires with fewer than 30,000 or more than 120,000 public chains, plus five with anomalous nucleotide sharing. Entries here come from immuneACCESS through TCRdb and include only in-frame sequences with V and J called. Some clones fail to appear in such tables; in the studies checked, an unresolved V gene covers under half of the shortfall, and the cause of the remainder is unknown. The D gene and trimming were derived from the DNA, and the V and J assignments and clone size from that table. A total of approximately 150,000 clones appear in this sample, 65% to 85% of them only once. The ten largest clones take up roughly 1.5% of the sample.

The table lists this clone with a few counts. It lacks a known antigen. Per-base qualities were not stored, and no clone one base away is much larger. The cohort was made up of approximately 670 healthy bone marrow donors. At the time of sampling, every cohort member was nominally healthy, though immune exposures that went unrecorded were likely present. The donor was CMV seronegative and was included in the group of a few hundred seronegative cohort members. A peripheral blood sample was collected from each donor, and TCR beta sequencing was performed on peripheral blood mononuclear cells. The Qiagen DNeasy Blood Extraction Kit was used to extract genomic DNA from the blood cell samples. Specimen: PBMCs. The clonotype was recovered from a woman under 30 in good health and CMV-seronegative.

The CDR3 corresponds to CASSQATSRSGANVLTF. The DNA sequence follows: TGTGCCAGCAGCCAAGCGACTAGCAGATCTGGGGCCAACGTCCTGACTTTC. The rearrangement combines TRBV4-2 with TRBJ2-6, with 7 middle bases fitting TRBD2. CDR1 and CDR2 were assigned from the germline V gene as LGHNA and YNFKEQ. Trimming takes 1 base off V and 1 base off J; junction bases not matched to a gene: 4. From the cysteine up to the phenylalanine, the CDR3 has a length of 17 residues. Only the CDR3 region is kept as DNA, spanning 51 bases read in frame from base 1.